What follows are 18 T cell receptor beta chains derived from one specimen sequenced in a study of glioma-infiltrating T cells. TCR alpha and beta CDR3 regions were amplified from RNA using iRepertoire nested multiplex PCR. TCRdb reanalysed the multiplex PCR reads using MiXCR and keeps one entry per CDR3 protein. In the table there are roughly 40,000 distinct CDR3 sequences, 20% to 25% of which are singletons. Sequencing was carried out using glioma tissue, nonneoplastic brain tissue, or PBMCs (not recorded which). The source is a human donor with low-grade glioma or glioblastoma, undergoing nonglioma brain surgery, or in good health (not recorded which).

This clonotype appeared a few times. This sequence may be a read error, since a much larger clone differs from it by one base. The chain joins TRBV25-1 to TRBJ1-6; tentatively, D is TRBD1 (5 bases). The germline V gene encodes CDR1 MGHDK and CDR2 SYGVNS. This CDR3 comprises 16 residues. Trimming removed 11 bases at V and 8 bases at J, with 25 bases between. As DNA, the CDR3 is TGTGCCCGCTCTCCCCTTGGGGGGGTAGTAGATTCACCCCTCCACTTT. Protein product: CARSPLGGVVDSPLHF.

Remarks on this clonotype: A much larger clonotype is one base distant, so this may be a read error. The chain couples TRBV19 to TRBJ1-5; unclear D gene. CDR1 is LNHDA and CDR2 is SQIVND in the germline V gene (reference sequence). Trimming removed 5 bases at V and 12 bases at J, with 17 bases between. The CDR3 has 13 residues. CDR3 in DNA: TGTGCCAGTAGTTCCCCTATTGGGTCACACCAGCATTTT. Translating it yields CASSSPIGSHQHF.

This clonotype occurred many times. The chain carries TRBV6-1 and TRBJ1-1; D possibly corresponds to TRBD1 (5 bases). The germline V and J ends were trimmed by 6 bases and 0 bases, with 8 bases remaining between them. Germline V lookup: CDR1 MNHNS, CDR2 SASEGT. The CDR3 consists of 13 residues. CDR3 region: CASRDTLNTEAFF. CDR3 nucleotides: TGTGCCAGCAGGGACACCCTGAACACTGAAGCTTTCTTT.

The sample holds many counts of this clonotype. The CDR3 loop reads CASSQEWGNTEAFF. The CDR3 bases are TGTGCCAGCAGCCAAGAGTGGGGGAACACTGAAGCTTTCTTT. The chain carries TRBV3-1 and TRBJ1-1; no clear D. CDR3 length: 14 residues. V was trimmed by 0 bases and J by 1 base, leaving 6 bases between them. Germline CDR1 reads LGHDT; CDR2 reads YNNKEL (reference sequence).

The DNA for the CDR3 is TGTGCCAGCAGTACAGGGGTAGGTAGTGCGGATGAGCAGTTCTTC. Its translation is CASSTGVGSADEQFF. V usage is TRBV6-2 or TRBV6-3 and J usage is TRBJ2-1; 7 bases align to TRBD1. With 5 bases clipped from V and 8 bases from J, the junction kept 12 bases outside the gene matches. The CDR3 loop spans 15 amino acids. The V gene's germline CDR1 is MNHEY and CDR2 SVGEGT.

This clonotype was seen many times. The genes are TRBV28 and TRBJ2-5; D tentatively fits TRBD1 or TRBD2 (6 bases each). Germline CDR1 MDHEN, CDR2 SYDVKM. This CDR3 comprises 16 residues. The V gene lost 1 base and the J gene lost 2 bases, with 14 bases spanning the gap. The CDR3 reads CASSLLGGQNQETQYF. CDR3 bases: TGTGCCAGCAGTTTATTAGGGGGGCAGAATCAAGAGACCCAGTACTTC. The full variable domain, with the rest looked up from reference TRBV28 and TRBJ2-5, is DVKVTQSSRYLVKRTGEKVFLECVQDMDHENMFWYRQDPGLGLRLIYFSYDVKMKEKGDIPEGYSVSREKKERFSLILESASTNQTSMYLCASSLLGGQNQETQYFGPGTRLLVL.

In this sample, this clonotype turned up a few times. J is TRBJ2-7 and V is TRBV7-3; 7 nucleotides align to TRBD1. This CDR3 region has 15 residues. CDR1 is SGHTA, CDR2 FQGTGA, per germline. With 3 bases clipped from V and 4 bases from J, the junction kept 9 bases outside the gene matches. CDR3 in DNA: TGTGCCAGCAGCTTTAAAGGACAGGAGTTTTACGAGCAGTACGTC. It codes for CASSFKGQEFYEQYV.

This chain connects TRBV7-8 to TRBJ2-5, with TRBD1 matching over 11 bases. The CDR3 consists of 16 residues. Germline CDR1 and CDR2: SGHVS and FQNEAQ. With 1 base clipped from V and 5 bases from J, the junction kept 6 bases outside the gene matches. The CDR3 protein is CASSLDRTGGYETQYF. For the CDR3, the DNA is TGTGCCAGCAGCTTAGATCGGACAGGGGGCTATGAGACCCAGTACTTC.

As to this clonotype: One base away lies a much larger clone, so this may be a sequencing read error. In DNA form, the CDR3 reads TGTGCCGCCAGCAGCCCAGGACGCGGGGCAGAGACCCAGTACTTC. Translation: CAASSPGRGAETQYF. The rearrangement uses TRBV15 and TRBJ2-5, with D maybe TRBD2 (6 bases). This CDR3 region has 15 residues. Germline lookup yields CDR1 LNHNV and CDR2 YYDKDF (reference sequence).

The chain links TRBV14 to TRBJ2-3, with D uncertain. This CDR3 region has 16 residues. The germline V gene has CDR1 SGHDN and CDR2 FVKESK. V gave up 0 bases and J gave up 5 bases, with 15 bases separating them. CDR3: CASSQDLWLSIDTQYF. As DNA, the CDR3 is TGTGCCAGCAGCCAAGATTTGTGGCTTTCCATAGATACGCAGTATTTT.

This clonotype was seen repeatedly, ten times or more. The rearrangement uses TRBV5-4 and TRBJ1-1; D is undetermined. The CDR3 covers 15 residues. V gave up 0 bases and J gave up 1 base, with 10 bases separating them. CDR1 SGHNT and CDR2 YYREEE come from the germline V gene (reference sequence). CDR3 amino acids: CASSLETVRNTEAFF. DNA of the CDR3: TGTGCCAGCAGCTTGGAAACAGTAAGGAACACTGAAGCTTTCTTT.

This clonotype was counted ten times or more. The chain combines TRBV6-2 or TRBV6-3 with TRBJ2-7; D perhaps matches TRBD2 (6 bases). Germline CDR1 reads MNHEY; CDR2 reads SVGEGT. The CDR3 sequence is 12 residues long. V lost 0 bases to trimming and J lost 9 bases, with 9 bases between them. The DNA of the CDR3 is TGTGCCAGCAGTTACTCTTACGGGGGGCAGTACTTC. It encodes CASSYSYGGQYF.

This clonotype was seen at least ten times. V is TRBV15 and J is TRBJ1-2; D gene unclear. Between the trimmed V and J ends, which lost 9 bases and 4 bases, there was a span of 18 bases. CDR1 LNHNV and CDR2 YYDKDF come from the germline V gene (reference sequence). The length of the CDR3 is 14 residues. This CDR3 reads CATEDSLGFYGYTF. In nucleotides, the CDR3 is TGTGCCACTGAAGACTCTTTAGGGTTCTATGGCTACACCTTC.

To note about this clonotype: A junction boundary mismatches the germline segment, possibly from a read error. The V call is TRBV12-3 or TRBV12-4, the J call TRBJ1-5; 8 positions agree with TRBD1. The CDR3 extends over 15 amino acids. The CDR3 reads CVSSSGQGGHQPQHF. The DNA for the CDR3 is TGTGTCAGCAGTTCCGGACAGGGTGGTCATCAGCCCCAGCATTTT.

The gene calls are TRBV29-1 and TRBJ2-5; 7 bases line up with TRBD1. CDR1 is SQVTM and CDR2 is ANQGSEA in the germline V gene. V shed 4 bases, J shed 4 bases, and the junction held 3 bases outside the gene matches. CDR3 length equals 12 residues. CDR3 coding DNA: TGCAGCGTTGTCCCAGGGGGAGAGACCCAGTACTTC. Translated, it gives CSVVPGGETQYF.

This clonotype was detected ten times or more. The chain employs TRBV19 and TRBJ1-5, with unresolved D. The CDR3 covers 17 residues. In germline, CDR1 is LNHDA, CDR2 SQIVND (reference sequence). With 3 bases removed from V and 2 bases from J, the gap between germline ends came to 17 bases. The CDR3 DNA is TGTGCCAGTAGTATCCCGTGGGGAGCGGACGGCAATCAGCCCCAGCATTTT. Amino acids: CASSIPWGADGNQPQHF. Looking up the rest from reference TRBV19 and TRBJ1-5 gives the full variable domain: DGGITQSPKYLFRKEGQNVTLSCEQNLNHDAMYWYRQDPGQGLRLIYYSQIVNDFQKGDIAEGYSVSREKKESFPLTVTSAQKNPTAFYLCASSIPWGADGNQPQHFGDGTRLSIL.

The sample holds one count of this clonotype. A single base separates this from a much larger clone, so it may be a read error. This chain's CDR3 is CASSSGQEGTQYF. The CDR3 region has the DNA TGTGCCAGCAGTTCCGGACAGGAAGGGACCCAGTACTTC. The chain carries TRBV12-3 or TRBV12-4 and TRBJ2-5, with 7 positions matching TRBD1. The CDR3 is 13 amino acids. The junction had 6 bases not matched to a gene; V was cut back by 4 bases and J by 7 bases.

The table lists this clonotype with many counts. The gene calls are TRBV6-1 and TRBJ1-4; D is unclear. Trimming cost V 4 bases and J 7 bases, with 10 bases left between them. Germline V gene lookup returns CDR1 MNHNS and CDR2 SASEGT. This CDR3 has 13 amino acids. This CDR3 reads CASSVVPVEKLFF. CDR3 in DNA: TGTGCCAGCAGTGTGGTTCCGGTTGAAAAACTGTTTTTT.